The 11 T cell receptor beta chains reported below all come from one sample, sequenced in a study of early T cells in non-severe SARS-CoV-2 infection (dated by TCRdb to the early 2020s). Receptor libraries were prepared by 5' RACE. The instrument given in TCRdb is NextSeq 500. TCRdb redid the processing of the public reads, applying fastp at Q25 and MiXCR, and retained in-frame beta chains. Rows are combined by CDR3 protein, so each entry shows the most common genes and DNA. The table for this sample lists 60,000 or so distinct CDR3 sequences; roughly an eighth of them were counted only once. Clones ranked in the top ten supply around 3% of the sample. Material for sequencing was whole blood. The receptors were sampled from an adult who was a healthcare worker with PCR-confirmed SARS-CoV-2 infection or an uninfected control (not recorded which).

This clonotype has only a few counts. The chain is built from TRBV20-1 and TRBJ2-1; D is ambiguous. Germline lookup yields CDR1 DFQATT and CDR2 SNEGSKA (reference sequence). Trimming stripped 3 bases from V and 8 bases from J, with 11 bases between. CDR3 length equals 12 residues. The CDR3 is CSARPMGDEQFF. CDR3 coding DNA: TGCAGTGCTAGGCCGATGGGCGATGAGCAGTTCTTC.

This clonotype was detected ten times or more. V is TRBV11-2 and J is TRBJ2-1; TRBD2 might be the D (6 bases). Deletions cut 5 bases from V and 9 bases from J, with 11 bases between. Looked up from germline, CDR1 is SGHAT and CDR2 is FQNNGV. The CDR3 runs 12 residues. CDR3 bases: TGTGCCAGCAGCCCACTAGCCAGTGAGCAGTTCTTC. Translating gives CASSPLASEQFF. The variable domain in full, with the rest retrieved from reference TRBV11-2 and TRBJ2-1, is EAGVAQSPRYKIIEKRQSVAFWCNPISGHATLYWYQQILGQGPKLLIQFQNNGVVDDSQLPKDRFSAERLKGVDSTLKIQPAKLEDSAVYLCASSPLASEQFFGPGTRLTVL.

This clonotype was counted many times. The chain combines TRBV12-3 or TRBV12-4 with TRBJ2-7; 7 nucleotides align to TRBD1. The CDR3 is made up of 14 amino acids. J gave up 5 bases and V 6 bases, and 10 bases lay outside the gene matches. The CDR3 loop is CASSLTGRSNEQYF. CDR3 sequence (DNA): TGTGCCAGCAGCCTGACAGGGCGTTCGAACGAGCAGTACTTC.

This clonotype showed up many times. This chain connects TRBV21-1 to TRBJ1-2; no check of the table's D call, TRBD1, against the DNA was made. TRBV21-1 is a pseudogene segment. The CDR3 is made up of 17 amino acids. CDR3 DNA sequence: TGTGCCAGCAGCAAAAGGAATAGGTCCCGGGCTAACTATGGCTACACCTTC. Translated, it gives CASSKRNRSRANYGYTF.

The sample holds a few counts of this clonotype. This sequence joins TRBV10-2 and TRBJ1-2; possible D gene TRBD1, 6 bases. Per germline, CDR1 WSHSY and CDR2 SAAADI. The CDR3 is made up of 13 amino acids. V lost 2 bases and J 4 bases, leaving 8 bases between the germline ends. CDR3 residues: CASSEGGGYGYTF. For the CDR3, the DNA is TGCGCCAGCAGTGAGGGAGGGGGCTATGGCTACACCTTC.

The sample holds a few counts of this clonotype. The rearrangement links TRBV7-9 to TRBJ2-1, with 11 bases identical to TRBD2. V was pared by 5 bases and J by 2 bases, with 5 bases of the junction left unmatched. Germline CDR1 is SEHNR and CDR2 is FQNEAQ (reference sequence). CDR3 length: 16 amino acids. The CDR3 sequence: CASSHSGRATYNEQFF. Written as DNA, the CDR3 is TGTGCCAGCAGCCATAGCGGGAGGGCCACCTACAATGAGCAGTTCTTC.

This clonotype turned up a few times. This chain joins TRBV4-1 and TRBJ2-1; 9 positions match TRBD1. The CDR3 sequence is 15 residues long. J was trimmed by 8 bases and V by 0 bases; bases with no gene match: 5. The germline V gene encodes CDR1 MGHRA and CDR2 YSYEKL. As DNA, the CDR3 is TGCGCCAGCAGCCAAGATGGGACAGGGTTTGATGAGCAGTTCTTC. Its translation is CASSQDGTGFDEQFF.

This clonotype was counted at least ten times. The chain carries TRBV28 and TRBJ2-5, with TRBD2 matching 10 bases. This CDR3 spans 14 amino acids. The germline V gene has CDR1 MDHEN and CDR2 SYDVKM. With V trimmed by 9 bases and J by 4 bases, 8 bases remained unmatched. CDR3 sequence: CASISGRGGETQYF. The CDR3 DNA reads as TGTGCCAGTATAAGCGGGAGGGGAGGAGAGACCCAGTACTTC.

In its sample, this clonotype was seen many times. The V gene is TRBV20-1, the J gene TRBJ1-1; 8 nucleotides line up with TRBD1. This CDR3 comprises 16 residues. J lost 1 base, V lost 0 bases, and 7 bases had no gene match. Germline V gives CDR1 DFQATT, CDR2 SNEGSKA (reference sequence). The chain's CDR3 is CSARDAGTGENTEAFF. CDR3 sequence (DNA): TGCAGTGCTAGAGATGCGGGGACAGGAGAGAACACTGAAGCTTTCTTT.

The rearrangement links TRBV11-3 to TRBJ2-3; 7 bases fit TRBD1. Germline values: CDR1 SGHNT, CDR2 YENEEA. The CDR3 has 17 residues. Losses at the gene ends were 3 bases for V and 0 bases for J; bases not matched to a gene: 9. The CDR3 spells CASSFFLTGRSTDTQYF. The CDR3 coding sequence is TGTGCCAGCAGCTTCTTCCTGACAGGGAGAAGCACAGATACGCAGTATTTT.

The V call is TRBV9, the J call TRBJ1-4; no firm D call. CDR3 length: 13 residues. V lost 3 bases to trimming and J lost 5 bases, with 8 bases between them. Germline-derived CDR1 and CDR2 are SGDLS and YYNGEE. CDR3 DNA: TGTGCCAGCAGCGATGGGGAGAATGAAAAACTGTTTTTT. It specifies CASSDGENEKLFF.